These T cell receptor beta chains were read from a single sample in a study of control samples from healthy donors and cancer patients. Profiled with immunoSEQ multiplex PCR; TCRdb holds only in-frame clones, not every one. The sample yields 6,000 to 7,000 clones, 76% seen once. The sequencing sample was made of formalin-fixed, paraffin-embedded tissue. Receptors were obtained from a male donor with melanoma. CDR3s include the opening cysteine and the closing phenylalanine or tryptophan. Fields, in order: D gene, V gene, J gene, clone size, CDR3 protein, CDR3 DNA. D genes are given only for firm matches. The size of a clone is reported for some rows only, either as once, few or many, or as a class for expanded clones.

-	TRBV19	TRBJ2-1	-	CASSGREGYNEQFF	TGTGCCAGCTCGGGAAGGGAAGGATACAATGAGCAGTTCTTC
TRBD1	TRBV18	TRBJ2-5	once	CASSPNRGQVEETQYF	TGTGCCAGCTCACCAAACCGGGGACAGGTCGAAGAGACCCAGTACTTC
TRBD2	TRBV30	TRBJ2-1	few	CACGTNYNEQFF	TGTGCCTGCGGGACTAACTACAATGAGCAGTTCTTC
-	TRBV7-3	TRBJ2-7	-	CVSSLGQGPYEQYF	TGTGTCAGCAGCTTAGGGCAGGGACCCTACGAGCAGTACTTC
TRBD1	TRBV4-2	TRBJ1-2	once	CASSQGQGLRNYGYTF	TGTGCCAGCAGCCAGGGACAGGGGCTCAGGAACTATGGCTACACCTTC
TRBD2	TRBV5-4	TRBJ2-1	-	CASSLPSGGAARFFSEQFF	TGTGCCAGCAGCCTGCCCAGCGGGGGGGCCGCCCGCTTTTTTAGTGAGCAGTTCTTC
-	TRBV6-4	TRBJ1-4	-	CASSDSQGGSYEKLFF	TGTGCCAGCAGTGACTCCCAGGGCGGCTCCTATGAAAAACTGTTTTTT
-	TRBV6-5	TRBJ1-6	-	CASSMGPNSPLHF	TGTGCCAGCAGTATGGGACCTAATTCACCCCTCCACTTT
-	TRBV27	TRBJ1-4	once	CASSPLTTNEKLFF	TGTGCCAGCAGCCCCCTAACGACTAATGAAAAACTGTTTTTT
TRBD1	TRBV18	TRBJ2-7	few	CASSPDRDDHEQYF	TGTGCCAGCTCACCCGACAGGGATGACCACGAGCAGTACTTC
-	TRBV11-2	TRBJ2-4	-	CASSSGRSLAKNIQYF	TGTGCCAGCAGCTCTGGACGCAGTTTAGCCAAAAACATTCAGTACTTC
TRBD1	TRBV5-6	TRBJ1-2	large	CASSLDETGLSGYTF	TGTGCCAGCAGCTTGGACGAGACAGGGTTGTCGGGCTACACCTTC